This entry lists 24 T cell receptor beta chains sequenced from one sample in a study of cytomegalovirus exposure and HLA in healthy donors (dated by TCRdb to 2017 to 2019). Libraries were made using the immunoSEQ multiplex PCR assay. The multiplex PCR relied on a mix of 60 forward primers for TCR Vbeta segments and 13 reverse primers for TCR Jbeta segments. TCRdb obtained this table from immuneACCESS and retained in-frame rearrangements with V and J assigned. These tables miss some clones; where compared with another copy, unresolved V genes account for less than half of the shortfall, and the remainder is unexplained. The sample table contains 150,000 to 200,000 clones; only one count was recorded for roughly 77% of them. The biggest ten clones account for approximately 4.4% of the sample. The specimen sequenced was PBMCs. These receptors originate from a man younger than 30 in good health and CMV-seropositive.

The genes are TRBV30 and TRBJ1-4; TRBD1 matches 9 bases. V shed 5 bases and J 3 bases; nucleotides not matched to a gene: 7. Per germline, CDR1 GTSNPN and CDR2 SVGIG (reference sequence). CDR3 length: 15 residues. The CDR3 DNA sequence: TGTGCCTGGTGCGGACAGGGGACGGCTAATGAAAAACTGTTTTTT. Protein: CAWCGQGTANEKLFF.

The chain has TRBV4-1 and TRBJ2-1; D not certain. V lost 0 bases, J lost 2 bases, and 14 bases lay in between. The CDR3 length is 17 residues. Per the germline V gene, CDR1 is MGHRA and CDR2 is YSYEKL. The CDR3, as DNA: TGCGCCAGCAGCCAAGAGGCCTTCCTTATCGCCTACAATGAGCAGTTCTTC. This sequence encodes CASSQEAFLIAYNEQFF.

This clone occurred once. V is TRBV28 and J is TRBJ1-5; no firm D call. Trimming took 8 bases from V and 4 from J, leaving 15 bases between them. This CDR3 has 14 amino acids. Germline lookup yields CDR1 MDHEN and CDR2 SYDVKM. CDR3 protein: CASLLGGGNQPQHF. As DNA, the CDR3 is TGTGCCAGCTTGTTGGGAGGTGGGAATCAGCCCCAGCATTTT.

This chain connects TRBV7-2 to TRBJ1-2, with D possibly TRBD1 on 6 matching bases. Germline loops: CDR1 SGHTA, CDR2 FQGNSA. This CDR3 is 14 amino acids long. With 5 bases removed from V and 1 base from J, the gap between germline ends came to 11 bases. As DNA, the CDR3 is TGTGCCAGCAGCCCAGGGGAGGGTAACTATGGCTACACCTTC. Amino acid sequence: CASSPGEGNYGYTF.

The genes are TRBV27 and TRBJ1-5, with D uncertain. Looked up from germline, CDR1 is MNHEY and CDR2 is SMNVEV (reference sequence). With 5 bases removed from V and 3 bases from J, the gap between germline ends came to 14 bases. The CDR3 contains 15 residues. The CDR3 spells CASSELSGDNQPQHF. The DNA of the CDR3 is TGTGCCAGCAGTGAACTGTCCGGGGACAATCAGCCCCAGCATTTT.

This clone was counted between two and nine times. The CDR3 coding sequence is TGCGCCAGCAGCCAAGTGAGGATTATTGACACCGGGGAGCTGTTTTTT. Translating gives CASSQVRIIDTGELFF. The chain combines TRBV4-1 with TRBJ2-2; D is uncertain. Looked up from germline, CDR1 is MGHRA and CDR2 is YSYEKL. Trimming took off 1 base at V and 3 bases at J, with 12 bases between the two ends. The CDR3 length is 16 residues.

The chain is built from TRBV14 and TRBJ2-7; the match to TRBD2 covers 9 bases. Germline CDR1 SGHDN, CDR2 FVKESK. The CDR3 is made up of 17 amino acids. V lost 0 bases and J lost 6; bases outside the gene matches: 12. The CDR3 reads CASSQDTPSGTVPEQYV. CDR3 nucleotides: TGTGCCAGCAGCCAAGATACGCCTAGCGGGACGGTCCCCGAGCAGTACGTC.

This sequence joins TRBV19 and TRBJ1-2; tentative D call: TRBD1 (6 bases). CDR1 and CDR2 from the germline V gene are LNHDA and SQIVND (reference sequence). Trimming took off 3 bases at V and 4 bases at J, with 21 bases between the two ends. This CDR3 region has 17 residues. The CDR3 DNA reads TGTGCCAGTAGTATCGCGATTGGAGCAGGGACAACCTATGGCTACACCTTC. The encoded protein is CASSIAIGAGTTYGYTF. Combining the CDR3 with reference TRBV19 and TRBJ1-2 gives the whole variable domain DGGITQSPKYLFRKEGQNVTLSCEQNLNHDAMYWYRQDPGQGLRLIYYSQIVNDFQKGDIAEGYSVSREKKESFPLTVTSAQKNPTAFYLCASSIAIGAGTTYGYTFGSGTRLTVV.

This clone was seen only a few times. The chain is built from TRBV5-6 and TRBJ2-2; the D is unclear. The germline V and J ends were trimmed by 4 bases and 8 bases, with 6 bases remaining between them. Germline loops: CDR1 SGHDT, CDR2 YYEEEE. The length of the CDR3 is 11 residues. CDR3 loop: CASSKRGELFF. The CDR3 DNA reads as TGTGCCAGCAGCAAGAGAGGGGAGCTGTTTTTT.

DNA for the CDR3: TGTGCCAGCAGCGGGACTAGCGGGGCCTCTTCCTACAATGAGCAGTTCTTC. It is translated as CASSGTSGASSYNEQFF. The chain uses TRBV9 and TRBJ2-1, with 12 bases identical to TRBD2. CDR1 is SGDLS and CDR2 is YYNGEE in the germline V gene. V shed 3 bases and J 1 base; nucleotides not matched to a gene: 5. The CDR3 runs 17 residues.

CDR3 region: CATSSDGGSSYNEQFF. DNA for the CDR3: TGTGCCACCAGCAGCGACGGGGGAAGCTCCTACAATGAGCAGTTCTTC. The genes are TRBV15 and TRBJ2-1, with D maybe TRBD2 (6 bases). V lost 3 bases to trimming and J lost 0 bases, with 12 bases between them. The CDR3 extends over 16 amino acids. Looked up from germline, CDR1 is LNHNV and CDR2 is YYDKDF (reference sequence).

In this sample, this clone turned up a few times. The rearrangement uses TRBV28 and TRBJ2-5; a possible D gene is TRBD1 (5 bases). The CDR3 is 13 residues long. CDR1 MDHEN and CDR2 SYDVKM come from the germline V gene. V was clipped by 6 bases and J by 2 bases, with 10 bases between them. CDR3 protein: CASRVPGQETQYF. The CDR3, as DNA: TGTGCCAGCAGGGTACCAGGGCAAGAGACCCAGTACTTC.

The chain links TRBV14 to TRBJ2-2, with D perhaps matching TRBD1 (5 bases). With 1 base removed from V and 7 bases from J, the gap between germline ends came to 10 bases. This CDR3 region has 14 residues. The germline CDR1 and CDR2 sequences are SGHDN and FVKESK. The CDR3 loop is CASSQVGRFGELFF. CDR3 nucleotides: TGTGCCAGCAGCCAAGTGGGGCGTTTCGGGGAGCTGTTTTTT.

In its sample, this clone was seen a few times. V and J are TRBV5-1 and TRBJ2-1, with 9 positions matching TRBD1. Germline V gives CDR1 SGHRS, CDR2 YFSETQ. The CDR3 loop spans 16 amino acids. V was pared by 0 bases and J by 8 bases, with 9 bases of the junction left unmatched. CDR3 amino acids: CASSLAGGDRDDEQFF. DNA for the CDR3: TGCGCCAGCAGCTTGGCCGGAGGGGACAGGGACGATGAGCAGTTCTTC.

The chain has TRBV4-1 and TRBJ2-2; maybe TRBD1 (6 bases). Germline CDR1 MGHRA, CDR2 YSYEKL. Trimming left V 4 bases short and J 7 bases short, with 16 bases between. This CDR3 region has 15 residues. CDR3 loop: CASSLWGPRGGELFF. In DNA, the CDR3 is TGCGCCAGCAGCCTCTGGGGGCCCCGGGGCGGGGAGCTGTTTTTT.

The rearrangement uses TRBV6-5 and TRBJ2-2, with D possibly being TRBD1 (5 bases). The germline CDR1 and CDR2 sequences are MNHEY and SVGAGI. The V end lost 7 bases, the J end lost 6 bases, and 18 bases lay between the germline ends. The CDR3 extends over 15 amino acids. CDR3 loop: CASTPARDYPGELFF. DNA for the CDR3: TGTGCCAGCACCCCCGCCAGGGATTACCCCGGGGAGCTGTTTTTT.

The V gene is TRBV4-1, the J gene TRBJ2-5; 13 nucleotides align to TRBD2. The CDR3 is made up of 16 amino acids. The ends lost 4 bases at V and 1 base at J; junction bases unmatched: 3. In germline, CDR1 is MGHRA, CDR2 YSYEKL. The DNA of the CDR3 is TGCGCCAGCAGCCCCCGACTAGCGGGGGGCCAAGAGACCCAGTACTTC. It encodes CASSPRLAGGQETQYF.

This clone was counted a few times. This chain connects TRBV7-9 to TRBJ2-7; D not resolved. V lost 0 bases to trimming and J lost 3 bases, with 12 bases between them. Germline CDR1 is SEHNR and CDR2 is FQNEAQ (reference sequence). The CDR3 contains 15 residues. The CDR3 DNA reads TGTGCCAGCAGCTTAGCGAGAAAGACCCACTACGAGCAGTACGTC. Translated, it gives CASSLARKTHYEQYV.

V and J are TRBV28 and TRBJ1-4; the D gene is possibly TRBD1 (5 bases). This CDR3 is built from 18 residues. Germline V gene sequence: CDR1 MDHEN, CDR2 SYDVKM. Trimming removed 6 bases from V and 4 bases from J, with 24 bases in between. The CDR3, as DNA: TGTGCCAGCAGGCACTCACTTCGGATGGGGGGACTTAATGAAAAACTGTTTTTT. This codes for CASRHSLRMGGLNEKLFF.

The gene calls are TRBV2 and TRBJ1-2; no clear D. The V gene lost 7 bases and the J gene lost 0 bases, with 9 bases spanning the gap. The CDR3 runs 13 residues. The germline V gene has CDR1 SNHLY and CDR2 FYNNEI. The CDR3 DNA follows: TGTGCCAGCACCAGTTCTTCTAACTATGGCTACACCTTC. This encodes CASTSSSNYGYTF.

This clone was recorded a few times. This is likely a read error, given that the CDR3 carries no conserved phenylalanine or tryptophan at its end. No DNA is shown, since the ends of the CDR3 on it are uncertain; the CDR3 is the one TCRdb lists. The CDR3 here is CASSWTVEA. This chain connects TRBV5-5 to TRBJ2-3; the table calls TRBD1, which could not be checked here. Germline V gene lookup returns CDR1 SGHKS and CDR2 YYEKEE (reference sequence). The CDR3 has 9 amino acids, counting both end residues.

V is TRBV20-1 and J is TRBJ2-1; no clear D gene. CDR1 and CDR2 from the germline V gene are DFQATT and SNEGSKA (reference sequence). CDR3 length: 11 residues. The DNA for the CDR3 is TGCAGCGCCCTAGGAGAGGCTGAGCAGTTCTTC. The encoded protein is CSALGEAEQFF.

This CDR3 is CAWGAPSTDTQYF. The CDR3 region has the DNA TGTGCCTGGGGGGCCCCTAGCACAGATACGCAGTATTTT. The rearrangement joins TRBV30 to TRBJ2-3; weak D call: TRBD1 (5 bases). In germline, CDR1 is GTSNPN, CDR2 SVGIG (reference sequence). The V end was cut by 5 bases, the J end by 0 bases, with 9 bases between. The length of the CDR3 is 13 residues.

In DNA, the CDR3 is TGTGCCTGGAGTCATAGGAAGCGTGGCTACACCTTC. Translation gives CAWSHRKRGYTF. The chain has TRBV30 and TRBJ1-2; D is undetermined. The V end lost 2 bases, the J end lost 7 bases, and 11 bases lay between the germline ends. Germline lookup yields CDR1 GTSNPN and CDR2 SVGIG (reference sequence). CDR3 length equals 12 residues.